This TCR beta chain is drawn from a study of blood T cells in healthy people across ages. Findings and limits, study-wide: Observed TCR beta diversity per million T cells went down as age went up. This fall followed a roughly linear course with age.

This clonotype was found many times. Its target is not known. PCR was performed a second time for about 7 to 12 cycles using a sample-barcoded 5' primer and a J-beta primer mix. Each CDR3 protein is one row after TCRdb ran MiXCR on the 5' RACE reads. The sample records about 840,000 distinct CDR3 sequences, around 29% being singletons. The CDR3 is 15 residues long. Per the germline V gene, CDR1 is DFQATT and CDR2 is SNEGSKA (reference sequence). Trimming cost V 2 bases and J 1 base, with 12 bases left between them. All donors came from Russia, were Caucasian and healthy, and spanned ages roughly 6 to 95. This same sample was also part of a study on T cells of mothers and their children. Turning to that study: A few healthy Caucasian mothers and their six children were the donors. The study obtained over 9.5 million TCR beta CDR3 reads per mother and about 3 million per child.

The chain is built from TRBV20-1 and TRBJ2-4; D is undetermined. Sample: blood. The sequence was collected from a woman between 40 and 55 years old in good health. CDR3 sequence (DNA): TGCAGTGCTAGAAGGGTTGGTGGGGCCAAAAACATTCAGTACTTC. Encoded protein: CSARRVGGAKNIQYF.